The clone carrying this T cell receptor (beta chain) showed up just once. The data stem from a study of blood T cell repertoires in COVID-19. Across the study: Sources were T cells, B-cell-depleted T cells, or PBMCs; the material itself was cDNA or gDNA.

V shed 9 bases and J shed 8 bases, with 16 bases lying between them. Germline V gives CDR1 SNHLY, CDR2 FYNNEI. The CDR3 is made up of 12 amino acids. Using immunoSEQ multiplex PCR, the repertoire was profiled, and TCRdb retains in-frame clones only, with some absent. This table holds about 170,000 clones, roughly 90% found once. Sequencing was performed on peripheral blood. The gene calls are TRBV2 and TRBJ1-1, with D possibly being TRBD1 (6 bases). This sequence was found in a man younger than 45 with COVID-19, enrolled during active disease. The CDR3 bases are TGTGCCAGGCTAGACAGGACCCTAGAAGCTTTCTTT. Translating it yields CARLDRTLEAFF.